One TCR beta chain is described in this entry. Its antigen target is currently unknown. It has no much larger one-base neighbor in the sample; base qualities were not kept. Interpreted using the paper, the treatment or condition label stands for: live attenuated yellow fever vaccine strain. At every blood-draw timepoint, two biological replicates of bulk PBMCs were collected. A standard Ficoll-Paque protocol was used to isolate PBMCs from peripheral blood. TriZol was used to extract RNA from bulk PBMCs, from CD4 and CD8 fractions, and from dextramer-positive and dextramer-negative fractions. This entry belongs to a study of T cells after yellow fever vaccination (dated by TCRdb to the late 2010s). Regarding the complete study: The SMART-Seq v4 Ultra Low Input RNA kit was used to prepare libraries from fractions with low cell numbers. To follow T-cell clones before and after primary and booster YFV17D yellow fever vaccination, bulk TCR alpha and beta repertoires were sequenced over time. The cohort comprised two healthy male donors, one aged 18 to 30 and one aged 30 to 40 years. Bulk PBMC replicates and cell subsets were isolated from blood drawn at multiple timepoints before and after both primary and secondary immunization.

TCR cDNA was synthesized by 5'RACE template switching, through which a universal primer site and unique molecular identifiers were introduced. Priming for cDNA synthesis came from both the TCR alpha and TCR beta constant segments. Library amplification used two PCR steps, and the second PCR step added sample barcodes and sequencing adapters. Sequencing of the libraries was done on either Illumina HiSeq 2500 (2x100 bp) or NovaSeq (2x150 bp). As for the authors' bioinformatics: Demultiplexing of reads and collapsing into UMI consensus sequences were performed with MIGEC, and V(D)J alignment was carried out with MiXCR. Using edgeR on replicate PBMC samples, clonotypes were called vaccine-responding if FDR was below 0.01 and the log2 fold change was above 5 up to day 15. Bulk clonotypes were assigned CD4 or CD8 identity according to which sequenced CD4 or CD8 repertoire held them at higher abundance. TCRdb's own reprocessing of the public reads used fastp at Q25 and MiXCR and kept productive beta chains. Under each unique CDR3 protein, matching rows form one entry showing the most common genes and DNA. For this entry, the V and J calls and clone size follow TCRdb and not the study's own pipeline. The sample table records 510,000 or so distinct CDR3 sequences; 15% to 20% of these occur just once. The ten largest clones represent 13% to 15% of the sample.

General study outcomes and caveats: Because the study included only a couple of donors, the extent to which the findings can be generalized is limited. Because abundant contaminating clonotypes from the bulk population could be contained in FACS-sorted repertoires, computational filtering was required. A small share of clonotypes was detected in both CD4 and CD8 compartments, with the overlap likely arising from convergent recombination. The secondary T-cell response was weaker than the primary response but faster, peaking on day 5 instead of day 15. After the booster, most clones that had expanded after primary vaccination were detected again (roughly 95% of CD4 and 88% of CD8), suggesting broad maintenance of memory.

Looking up the germline V gene yields CDR1 SGHTA and CDR2 FQGNSA. V sheds 8 bases and J sheds 1 base, leaving 14 bases between their ends. Inclusive of the bounding cysteine and phenylalanine, the CDR3 is 14 residues long. The sequence is cut down to CDR3 DNA, 42 bases in frame from base 1. This TCR came from a man younger than 45 who received the YFV17D yellow fever vaccine. The rearrangement combines TRBV7-2 with TRBJ1-1; the D gene cannot be named for sure. The source material was PBMCs, sampled 15 days after the yellow fever booster vaccination. The DNA sequence is given as TGTGCCAGCCTTCTTCGGGCGAGGAACACTGAAGCTTTCTTT. Its product reads: CASLLRARNTEAFF.